The 25 T cell receptor beta chains presented below share a single source sample, sequenced in a study of T cells in Graves' hyperthyroidism and ophthalmopathy. TCR beta CDR3 sequences were amplified from RNA transcripts. TCR CDR3 underwent first-round RT-PCR with the HTBI primer set. One entry per CDR3 protein results from TCRdb running MiXCR on the multiplex PCR reads. This sample has some 350,000 distinct CDR3 sequences, with roughly 13% found just once. The sequencing input was blood. The receptors were sampled from a woman in her thirties or forties with Graves' ophthalmopathy.

In the case of this clonotype: Possible read error: a much larger clone is one base away. The chain carries TRBV15 and TRBJ2-3, with no clear D. The CDR3 is made up of 15 amino acids. Germline CDR1 reads LNHNV; CDR2 reads YYDKDF (reference sequence). V was clipped by 6 bases and J by 0 bases, with 13 bases between them. CDR3 sequence reads: CATSPDTHSTDTQYF. CDR3 nucleotide sequence: TGTGCCACCAGTCCAGACACACACAGCACAGATACGCAGTATTTT.

Worth noting for this clonotype: This could be a read error, since a much larger clone is one nucleotide away. This sequence joins TRBV7-2 and TRBJ1-5; a possible D gene is TRBD1 (6 bases). CDR3 length: 14 amino acids. CDR1 and CDR2 from the germline V gene are SGHTA and FQGNSA. V dropped 2 bases and J dropped 9 bases, with 14 bases sitting between them. Here the CDR3 reads CASSLWGADRPQHF. For the CDR3, the DNA is TGTGCCAGCAGCTTATGGGGGGCAGATCGGCCCCAGCATTTT.

This sequence joins TRBV28 and TRBJ2-7, with a weak D call TRBD1 (5 bases). With 5 bases removed from V and 0 bases from J, the gap between germline ends came to 14 bases. Germline V lookup: CDR1 MDHEN, CDR2 SYDVKM. This CDR3 spans 15 amino acids. DNA for the CDR3: TGTGCCAGCAGTCCATTTGTGGGGCACTCCTACGAGCAGTACTTC. Translated: CASSPFVGHSYEQYF.

This clonotype was detected ten times or more. CDR3: CASNLRRGLAQAIETQYF. For the CDR3, the DNA is TGTGCCAGCAACCTCCGACGAGGACTAGCGCAAGCAATAGAGACCCAGTACTTC. V is TRBV2 and J is TRBJ2-5; the match to TRBD2 covers 9 bases. The V segment lost 7 bases and the J segment 4 bases; nucleotides outside the gene matches: 19. Germline V lookup: CDR1 SNHLY, CDR2 FYNNEI. The CDR3 runs 18 residues.

This clonotype was observed at least ten times. The chain couples TRBV3-1 to TRBJ2-7; 9 bases match TRBD2. The V gene end was trimmed by 4 bases and the J gene end by 2 bases; junction bases not matched to a gene: 6. The CDR3 has 15 residues. Germline V CDR1 and CDR2: LGHDT, YNNKEL (reference sequence). For the CDR3, the DNA is TGTGCCAGCAGCCCCATAGCGGGGGCCACCTACGAGCAGTACTTC. It translates to CASSPIAGATYEQYF.

This clonotype was seen a few times. The V gene is TRBV15, the J gene TRBJ2-1; D not certain. Germline V gives CDR1 LNHNV, CDR2 YYDKDF (reference sequence). This CDR3 region has 13 residues. V lost 9 bases and J lost 2, with 11 bases in between. CDR3 in amino acids: CATAEPPYNEQFF. In DNA, the CDR3 is TGTGCCACGGCTGAACCGCCCTACAATGAGCAGTTCTTC.

The table lists this clonotype with many counts. This chain joins TRBV20-1 and TRBJ2-3, with D unresolved. From germline, CDR1 is DFQATT and CDR2 SNEGSKA (reference sequence). V shed 0 bases and J shed 2 bases, with 12 bases lying between them. CDR3 length: 15 residues. The CDR3 bases are TGCAGTGCTAGAGATCCTCGAACAGCCACAGATACGCAGTATTTT. Encoded protein: CSARDPRTATDTQYF.

This clonotype was seen once. This may be a read error, as it is one base from a much larger clone. The rearrangement uses TRBV6-5 and TRBJ2-2; TRBD2 agrees at 9 bases. The germline V gene encodes CDR1 MNHEY and CDR2 SVGAGI. Trimming cost V 0 bases and J 0 bases; bases outside gene matches: 2. CDR3 length equals 17 residues. The CDR3 DNA reads as TGTGCCAGCAGTTACTCTGGCGGGAGGGCGAACACCGGGGAGCTGTTTTTT. Translating gives CASSYSGGRANTGELFF.

In this sample, this clonotype turned up many times. CDR3 DNA sequence: TGTGCCAGCAGCCCGGGACCTTATAACACTGAAGCTTTCTTT. This codes for CASSPGPYNTEAFF. The chain links TRBV6-1 to TRBJ1-1; perhaps TRBD1 as D (5 bases). Trimming cost V 6 bases and J 2 bases, with 13 bases left between them. Germline loops: CDR1 MNHNS, CDR2 SASEGT. The CDR3 contains 14 residues.

This clonotype was detected many times. The rearrangement uses TRBV6-5 and TRBJ1-1; TRBD1 agrees at 7 bases. CDR1 and CDR2 (germline): MNHEY, SVGAGI. The V and J ends lost 2 bases and 0 bases, in that order; junction bases with no gene match: 9. This CDR3 is 17 amino acids long. The CDR3 nucleotides read TGTGCCAGCAGTTACGCTGGACAGGCCGCGATGAACACTGAAGCTTTCTTT. This sequence encodes CASSYAGQAAMNTEAFF.

Many counts were recorded for this clonotype. The rearrangement joins TRBV29-1 to TRBJ2-3, with D unresolved. The CDR3 is 11 amino acids. The V gene's germline CDR1 is SQVTM and CDR2 ANQGSEA. The V gene lost 7 bases and the J gene lost 3 bases, with 8 bases spanning the gap. The CDR3 sequence: CSAAWTDTQYF. In nucleotides, the CDR3 is TGCAGCGCGGCCTGGACAGATACGCAGTATTTT.

This clonotype was seen repeatedly, ten times or more. This chain connects TRBV20-1 to TRBJ2-7, with 9 positions matching TRBD1. The CDR3 is made up of 16 amino acids. After removal of 3 bases from V and 4 bases from J, the junction contained 13 bases not matched to a gene. Germline V gene sequence: CDR1 DFQATT, CDR2 SNEGSKA (reference sequence). The CDR3 sequence: CSARQRNRGRVYEQYF. The DNA for the CDR3 is TGCAGTGCTAGGCAACGTAACAGGGGGCGGGTGTACGAGCAGTACTTC.

This clonotype was seen at least ten times. The rearrangement uses TRBV29-1 and TRBJ2-5; 7 bases align to TRBD1. This CDR3 spans 13 amino acids. Germline V gene data show CDR1 as SQVTM and CDR2 as ANQGSEA. After removal of 6 bases from V and 4 bases from J, the junction contained 8 bases not matched to a gene. CDR3 in amino acids: CSVGDSMGETQYF. The CDR3 bases are TGCAGCGTGGGGGACAGTATGGGAGAGACCCAGTACTTC.

Only a few counts were recorded for this clonotype. The chain links TRBV5-1 to TRBJ1-6; 9 bases line up with TRBD1. V was pared by 4 bases and J by 7 bases, with 6 bases of the junction left unmatched. CDR1 and CDR2 from the germline V gene are SGHRS and YFSETQ. This CDR3 has 15 amino acids. CDR3 loop: CASSPRTGVNSPLHF. The CDR3 coding sequence is TGCGCCAGCAGCCCAAGGACAGGGGTGAATTCACCCCTCCACTTT. Supplemented by reference TRBV5-1 and TRBJ1-6, the full variable domain reads KAGVTQTPRYLIKTRGQQVTLSCSPISGHRSVSWYQQTPGQGLQFLFEYFSETQRNKGNFPGRFSGRQFSNSRSEMNVSTLELGDSALYLCASSPRTGVNSPLHFGNGTRLTVT.

This chain uses TRBV10-3 with TRBJ1-3; TRBD1 matches at 9 bases. V was clipped by 2 bases and J by 4 bases; unmatched bases: 6. From germline, CDR1 is ENHRY and CDR2 SYGVKD. This CDR3 has 16 amino acids. The CDR3 loop reads CAISEARTGAGNTIYF. The CDR3 DNA is TGTGCCATCAGTGAGGCCCGGACAGGGGCGGGAAACACCATATATTTT.

This clonotype has ten or more counts. V is TRBV6-5 and J is TRBJ2-1, with D unclear. This CDR3 spans 13 amino acids. V shed 5 bases and J shed 7 bases, with 12 bases lying between them. Germline V CDR1 and CDR2: MNHEY, SVGAGI. Here the CDR3 reads CASSVVTWNEQFF. CDR3 sequence (DNA): TGTGCCAGCAGTGTAGTTACATGGAATGAGCAGTTCTTC.

The V gene is TRBV20-1, the J gene TRBJ1-3, with no clear D. The germline V and J ends were trimmed by 1 base and 0 bases, with 4 bases remaining between them. CDR3 length: 13 amino acids. Germline CDR1 DFQATT, CDR2 SNEGSKA (reference sequence). CDR3 bases: TGCAGTGCTAGAGCTGTCTCTGGAAACACCATATATTTT. Protein sequence: CSARAVSGNTIYF.

J is TRBJ2-5 and V is TRBV10-3; perhaps D is TRBD1 or TRBD2 (8 bases each). In germline, CDR1 is ENHRY, CDR2 SYGVKD. Trimming removed 3 bases from V and 1 base from J, with 24 bases in between. The CDR3 loop spans 19 amino acids. The CDR3 DNA reads TGTGCCATCAGTGACCGGGGGGGGAGACAGGGGCGTCCCCAAGAGACCCAGTACTTC. Its translation is CAISDRGGRQGRPQETQYF.

The CDR3 loop reads CASRSTSGRALNYNEQFF. In DNA, the CDR3 is TGTGCCAGTCGTTCGACTAGCGGGAGGGCCTTAAACTACAATGAGCAGTTCTTC. The chain links TRBV19 to TRBJ2-1; 14 bases fit TRBD2. After removal of 8 bases from V and 3 bases from J, the junction contained 12 bases not matched to a gene. The CDR3 spans 18 residues. Germline loops: CDR1 LNHDA, CDR2 SQIVND (reference sequence).

This clonotype was seen repeatedly, ten times or more. V and J are TRBV6-2 or TRBV6-3 and TRBJ2-7; unclear D gene. This CDR3 comprises 14 residues. Germline CDR1 and CDR2: MNHEY and SVGEGT. V lost 0 bases, J lost 7 bases, and 13 bases lay in between. The CDR3 protein is CASSYSTRQAEQYF. The CDR3 DNA sequence: TGTGCCAGCAGTTACTCGACCAGGCAGGCAGAGCAGTACTTC.

This clonotype has a count of ten or more. The chain combines TRBV18 with TRBJ1-2; 12 bases align to TRBD1. CDR3 size: 14 residues. Trimming at V came to 4 bases and at J to 8 bases, leaving 5 bases not matched to a gene. Germline V gives CDR1 KGHSH, CDR2 LQKENI. CDR3 DNA sequence: TGTGCCAGCTCACTGGGACAGGGGGCTTTCGGCTACACCTTC. Translating gives CASSLGQGAFGYTF.

The V call is TRBV9, the J call TRBJ2-2; D might be TRBD2 (6 bases). The V end was cut by 0 bases, the J end by 2 bases, with 11 bases between. The germline V gene has CDR1 SGDLS and CDR2 YYNGEE. The CDR3 runs to 16 residues. The DNA for the CDR3 is TGTGCCAGCAGCGTAGTAGGCGGGATCAACACCGGGGAGCTGTTTTTT. Amino acids: CASSVVGGINTGELFF.

In its sample, this clonotype was seen many times. The chain has TRBV2 and TRBJ1-5; 7 bases align to TRBD1. Germline V gives CDR1 SNHLY, CDR2 FYNNEI. Trimming removed 6 bases from V and 4 bases from J; junction bases left unmatched: 9. The CDR3 sequence is 15 residues long. Here the CDR3 reads CASRGYRGANQPQHF. The DNA of the CDR3 is TGTGCCAGCAGGGGATACAGGGGAGCGAATCAGCCCCAGCATTTT. Full variable domain (missing parts from reference TRBV2 and TRBJ1-5): EPEVTQTPSHQVTQMGQEVILRCVPISNHLYFYWYRQILGQKVEFLVSFYNNEISEKSEIFDDQFSVERPDGSNFTLKIRSTKLEDSAMYFCASRGYRGANQPQHFGDGTRLSIL.

In its sample, this clonotype was seen many times. The genes are TRBV6-1 and TRBJ2-1, with D possibly being TRBD2 (6 bases). CDR1 and CDR2 (germline): MNHNS, SASEGT. Trimming took off 8 bases at V and 7 bases at J, with 15 bases between the two ends. The CDR3 extends over 13 amino acids. The CDR3 here is CASGRTTTNEQFF. The CDR3 region has the DNA TGTGCCAGCGGACGGACTACCACGAATGAGCAGTTCTTC.

This clonotype was counted ten times or more. The chain has TRBV6-1 and TRBJ2-3, with a possible D match to TRBD1 (8 bases). The CDR3 length is 15 residues. Between the trimmed V and J ends, which lost 5 bases and 4 bases, there was a span of 16 bases. The V gene's germline CDR1 is MNHNS and CDR2 SASEGT. This CDR3 reads CASSPRQGRADTQYF. CDR3 sequence (DNA): TGTGCCAGCAGTCCCCGACAGGGGAGGGCAGATACGCAGTATTTT.